This T cell receptor (beta chain) was profiled in a study of T cells in Graves' hyperthyroidism and ophthalmopathy. Using RNA transcripts as the source, TCR beta CDR3 regions were amplified. Carried out on the TCR CDR3, a first-round RT-PCR used the HTBI primer set. TCRdb redid the calling of the multiplex PCR reads with MiXCR, one entry per CDR3 protein. The sample carries 700,000 or so distinct CDR3 sequences, 13% to 15% recorded once. Germline lookup yields CDR1 SGHKS and CDR2 YYEKEE (reference sequence). The CDR3 is 16 residues long. The junction had 4 bases not matched to a gene; V was cut back by 3 bases and J by 1 base. This clonotype has a count of ten or more. Antigen: not known. Whole-study findings and limits: Ophthalmopathy and stable hyperthyroidism were separated by a 13 V-J model.

V and J are TRBV5-5 and TRBJ2-2; 9 nucleotides align to TRBD2. This TCR derives from a woman aged 45 to 65 with Graves' ophthalmopathy. The specimen was blood. The CDR3 reads CASSSQTSGNTGELFF. The CDR3 coding sequence is TGTGCCAGCAGCTCTCAGACTAGCGGGAACACCGGGGAGCTGTTTTTT.